This TCR beta chain emerged from a study of CD8+ T cells in alopecia areata. Turning to the study itself: Treated individuals took tofacitinib by mouth, 5 to 10 mg twice daily. Dosing spanned 6 to 18 months on tofacitinib, then 6 months off drug.

The CDR3 runs to 10 residues. Between the trimmed V and J ends, which lost 7 bases and 3 bases, there was a span of 7 bases. Germline V lookup: CDR1 SQVTM, CDR2 ANQGSEA. This clone showed up just once. Sequencing used cDNA as its template, made by extracting RNA and reverse transcribing it. Data came from immunoSEQ multiplex PCR; TCRdb stores just in-frame clones and leaves some out. Among around 250,000 clones listed, about two thirds were seen once. The chain recombines TRBV29-1 with TRBJ2-7; D might be TRBD1 (5 bases). The material sequenced was CD4+ T cells sorted from blood, taken at week 0. The origin of this receptor is a human donor with alopecia areata. Here the CDR3 reads CSATVYEQYF. Written as DNA, the CDR3 is TGCAGCGCGACAGTCTACGAGCAGTACTTC.